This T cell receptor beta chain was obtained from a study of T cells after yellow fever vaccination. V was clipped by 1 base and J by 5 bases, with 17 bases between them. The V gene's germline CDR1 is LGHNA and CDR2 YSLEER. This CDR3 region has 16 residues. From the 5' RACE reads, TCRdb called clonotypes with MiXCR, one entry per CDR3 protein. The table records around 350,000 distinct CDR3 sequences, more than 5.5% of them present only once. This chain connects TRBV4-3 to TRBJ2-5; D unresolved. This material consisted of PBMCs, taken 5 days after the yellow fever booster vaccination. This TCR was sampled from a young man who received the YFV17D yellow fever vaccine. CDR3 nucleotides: TGCGCCAGCAGCCAAGGGTTGGGTTGGGGATTGGAGACCCAGTACTTC. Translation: CASSQGLGWGLETQYF.